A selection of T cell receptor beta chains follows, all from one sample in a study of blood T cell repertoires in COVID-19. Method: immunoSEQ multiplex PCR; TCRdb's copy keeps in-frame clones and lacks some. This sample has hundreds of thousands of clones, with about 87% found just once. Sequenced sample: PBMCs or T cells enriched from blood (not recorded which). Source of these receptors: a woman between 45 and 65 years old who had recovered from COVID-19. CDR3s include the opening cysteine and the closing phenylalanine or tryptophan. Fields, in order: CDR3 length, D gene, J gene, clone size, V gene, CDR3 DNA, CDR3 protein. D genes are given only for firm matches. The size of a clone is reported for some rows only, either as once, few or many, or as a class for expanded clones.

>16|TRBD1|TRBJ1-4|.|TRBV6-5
TGTGCCAGCAGTTACTTGGACGGGACAGCTTATGAAAAACTGTTTTTT
CASSYLDGTAYEKLFF
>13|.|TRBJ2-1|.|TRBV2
TGTGCCAGCAGTGACCAGGGGACCAATGAGCAGTTCTTC
CASSDQGTNEQFF
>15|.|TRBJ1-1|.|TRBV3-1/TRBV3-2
TGTGCCAGCAGCTCCCCCTCACAGGGGAACACTGAAGCTTTCTTT
CASSSPSQGNTEAFF
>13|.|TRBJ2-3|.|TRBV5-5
TGTGCCAGCAGCCCCTTTGGGCCAGATACGCAGTATTTT
CASSPFGPDTQYF
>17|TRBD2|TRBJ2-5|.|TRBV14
TGTGCCAGCAGCCAAGATCGGGGCGGGAGGGCCGAAGAGACCCAGTACTTC
CASSQDRGGRAEETQYF
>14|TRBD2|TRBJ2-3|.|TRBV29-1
TGCAGCGTCCTACAACTAGCGACCACAGATACGCAGTATTTT
CSVLQLATTDTQYF
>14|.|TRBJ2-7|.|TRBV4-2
TGTGCCAGCAGCCAAGACCAGCCTAGCAACGAGCAGTACTTC
CASSQDQPSNEQYF
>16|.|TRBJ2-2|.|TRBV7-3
TGTGCCAGCAGCTCCAGCGGTCACGGCCTCACCGGGGAGCTGTTTTTT
CASSSSGHGLTGELFF
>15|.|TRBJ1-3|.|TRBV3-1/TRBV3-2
TGTGCCAGCAGCCAAGGGGCTTACTCTGGAAACACCATATATTTT
CASSQGAYSGNTIYF
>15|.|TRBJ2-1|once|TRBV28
TGTGCCAGCAGTTTAGGTCTAGCGACCTACAATGAGCAGTTCTTC
CASSLGLATYNEQFF
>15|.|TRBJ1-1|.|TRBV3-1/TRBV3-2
TGTGCCAGCAGCAAAAAGACAGTGATGAACACTGAAGCTTTCTTT
CASSKKTVMNTEAFF
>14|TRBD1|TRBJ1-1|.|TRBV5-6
TGTGCCAGCAGCAAGACAGGGGATTTAGGTGAAGCTTTCTTT
CASSKTGDLGEAFF
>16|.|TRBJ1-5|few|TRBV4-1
TGCGCCAGCAGCCAATCACCCGCGGAGAGCAATCAGCCCCAGCATTTT
CASSQSPAESNQPQHF
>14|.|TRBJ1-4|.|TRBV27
TGTGCCAGCAGTTTCAACAGGTTTGGTGAAAAACTGTTTTTT
CASSFNRFGEKLFF
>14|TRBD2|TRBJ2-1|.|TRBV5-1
TGCGCCAGCAGCTTGAGGGGCGGGAGTAATGAGCAGTTCTTC
CASSLRGGSNEQFF
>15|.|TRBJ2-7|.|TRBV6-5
TGTGCCAGCAGCGTAACGGCGACTAGTCTCTACGAGCAGTACTTC
CASSVTATSLYEQYF
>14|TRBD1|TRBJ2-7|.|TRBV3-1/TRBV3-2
TGTGCCAGCAGCCACCGGGACAGGGGGGGAGAGCAGTACTTC
CASSHRDRGGEQYF
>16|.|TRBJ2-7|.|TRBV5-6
TGTGCCAGCAGCTTGACGGGACGGGAGATTTTCCACGAGCAGTACTTC
CASSLTGREIFHEQYF
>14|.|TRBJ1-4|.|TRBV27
TGTGCCAGCAGTTTGTACGGAACTAATGAAAAACTGTTTTTT
CASSLYGTNEKLFF
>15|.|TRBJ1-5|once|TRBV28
TGTGCCAGCAGTCCCAACGGACAACTCAATCAGCCCCAGCATTTT
CASSPNGQLNQPQHF
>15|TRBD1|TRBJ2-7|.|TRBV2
TGTGCCAGCAGTAACAGGGGGTGGAGCTCCTACGAGCAGTACTTC
CASSNRGWSSYEQYF
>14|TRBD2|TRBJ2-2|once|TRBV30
TGTGCCTGGAGGGAACTAGCGGGATTCGGGGAGCTGTTTTTT
CAWRELAGFGELFF
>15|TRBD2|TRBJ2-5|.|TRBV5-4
TGTGCCAGCAGCGACACTAGCGGCCGGACGGAGACCCAGTACTTC
CASSDTSGRTETQYF
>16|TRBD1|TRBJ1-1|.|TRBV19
TGTGCCAGTAGTCCCGGGACAGGGAGGGTGAACACTGAAGCTTTCTTT
CASSPGTGRVNTEAFF
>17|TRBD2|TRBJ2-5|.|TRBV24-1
TGTGCCACCAGTGATTTAGGCACTAGCGGGATTCGAGAGACCCAGTACTTC
CATSDLGTSGIRETQYF
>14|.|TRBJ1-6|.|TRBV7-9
TGTGCCAGCAGCAGGGAGGAGTATAATTCACCCCTCCACTTT
CASSREEYNSPLHF
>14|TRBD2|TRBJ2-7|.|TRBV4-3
TGCGCCAGCAGCAAGCGGGAGTCCTCCTACGAGCAGTACTTC
CASSKRESSYEQYF
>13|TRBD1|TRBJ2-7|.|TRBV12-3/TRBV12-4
TGTGCCAGCAGTGGGGACAGGTCTAGGGAGCAGTACTTC
CASSGDRSREQYF